The 14 T cell receptor beta chains given below trace back to one sample, sequenced in a study of Graves' ophthalmopathy and Graves' hyperthyroidism. Transcripts of RNA were the source for amplifying TCR beta CDR3 regions. Amplification began with first-round RT-PCR using HTBI primers, then second-round multiplex PCR was performed. A single record per CDR3 protein comes from TCRdb applying MiXCR to the multiplex PCR reads. The sample shows about 700,000 distinct CDR3 sequences, 35% to 45% of them seen only once. Sequencing input: peripheral blood. Receptors originate from an adult man with Graves' ophthalmopathy.

There are many counts of this clonotype. This chain connects TRBV13 to TRBJ1-1; D is unclear. The V end lost 2 bases, the J end lost 2 bases, and 9 bases lay between the germline ends. CDR1 and CDR2 from the germline V gene are PRHDT and FYEKMQ (reference sequence). The CDR3 has 14 amino acids. The CDR3 region is CASSLRPANTEAFF. As DNA, the CDR3 is TGTGCCAGCAGCTTACGGCCAGCTAACACTGAAGCTTTCTTT.

The chain is built from TRBV2 and TRBJ1-5; perhaps TRBD1 as D (5 bases). The length of the CDR3 is 15 residues. Trimming took 8 bases from V and 2 from J, leaving 16 bases between them. CDR1 is SNHLY and CDR2 is FYNNEI in the germline V gene. CDR3 DNA sequence: TGTGCCAGCGAAACGGGACGGGGGGGCAATCAGCCCCAGCATTTT. This sequence encodes CASETGRGGNQPQHF.

Note on this clonotype: A read error may explain this, as a much larger clone is one base away. The chain joins TRBV2 to TRBJ1-5; D perhaps matches TRBD1 (6 bases). The V gene's germline CDR1 is SNHLY and CDR2 FYNNEI. V dropped 6 bases and J dropped 9 bases, with 18 bases sitting between them. The CDR3 has 14 amino acids. CDR3 region: CASSAYRAGRPQHF. The CDR3, as DNA: TGTGCCAGCAGCGCCTACAGGGCCGGTCGGCCCCAGCATTTT.

Remarks on this clonotype: Compared with germline, one end of the junction differs, possibly owing to a read error. The chain couples TRBV29-1 to TRBJ2-6, with TRBD1 matching 9 bases. Germline CDR1 SQVTM, CDR2 ANQGSEA. This CDR3 is 12 amino acids long. CDR3 region: CSVEGQGITEAF. The CDR3 bases are TGCAGCGTAGAGGGACAGGGCATCACTGAAGCTTTC.

This clonotype was found a few times. This chain uses TRBV3-1 with TRBJ2-5; D unresolved. V was clipped by 1 base and J by 0 bases, with 9 bases between them. Germline assignment: CDR1 LGHDT and CDR2 YNNKEL (reference sequence). The CDR3 totals 15 residues. Here the CDR3 DNA reads TGTGCCAGCAGCCAAGTAGGGCAGGACCAAGAGACCCAGTACTTC. Translating gives CASSQVGQDQETQYF.

This clonotype was counted only a few times. The V gene is TRBV5-4, the J gene TRBJ2-2, with 8 bases lining up with TRBD2. The V gene end was trimmed by 5 bases and the J gene end by 5 bases; junction bases not matched to a gene: 11. From germline, CDR1 is SGHNT and CDR2 YYREEE (reference sequence). CDR3 length: 16 amino acids. CDR3 sequence: CASSHERGTRTGELFF. The CDR3 DNA follows: TGTGCCAGCAGTCACGAGCGGGGGACCAGAACCGGGGAGCTGTTTTTT.

This clonotype was seen a few times. One junction end disagrees with the germline gene, perhaps due to a read error. The chain recombines TRBV10-3 with TRBJ2-7, with 7 bases that match TRBD2. Germline V gene sequence: CDR1 ENHRY, CDR2 SYGVKD. This CDR3 contains 14 residues. CDR3 sequence: CASSAREGRYEQYF. The CDR3 DNA reads TGTGCCAGCAGTGCCAGGGAGGGTCGGTACGAGCAGTACTTC.

Regarding this clonotype: One base away lies a much larger clone, so this may be a sequencing read error. V is TRBV7-2 and J is TRBJ2-7; D is ambiguous. The CDR3 covers 12 residues. Germline-derived CDR1 and CDR2 are SGHTA and FQGNSA. The chain's CDR3 is CANSSNRDEQYF. In DNA, the CDR3 is TGTGCCAACAGCTCGAATCGGGACGAGCAGTACTTC. The full variable domain, its missing parts supplied by reference TRBV7-2 and TRBJ2-7, is GAGVSQSPSNKVTEKGKDVELRCDPISGHTALYWYRQSLGQGLEFLIYFQGNSAPDKSGLPSDRFSAERTGGSVSTLTIQRTQQEDSAVYLCANSSNRDEQYFGPGTRLTVT.

The rearrangement links TRBV29-1 to TRBJ2-5; D may be TRBD2 (6 bases). The J call may be wrong; the DNA end is better matched by TRBJ2-1. The CDR3 is made up of 14 amino acids. Germline CDR1 and CDR2: SQVTM and ANQGSEA. CDR3 in amino acids: CSVEAGPYMSEQFF. Here the CDR3 DNA reads TGCAGCGTTGAGGCGGGACCGTATATGTCTGAGCAGTTCTTC.

Comment on this clonotype: No conserved phenylalanine or tryptophan is present at the end of the CDR3, so a read error is the likely explanation. This chain links TRBV7-8 with TRBJ2-7; 9 nucleotides line up with TRBD2. The CDR3 totals 15 residues. Germline-derived CDR1 and CDR2 are SGHVS and FQNEAQ. CDR3 coding DNA: TGTGCCAGCAGCGTAGCGGGGGCGGGGGATCGCGAGCAGTACTGC. Amino acids: CASSVAGAGDREQYC.

This clonotype was observed a handful of times. The chain is built from TRBV29-1 and TRBJ2-7; tentative D call: TRBD1 (5 bases). Trimming took 3 bases from V and 5 from J, leaving 11 bases between them. The CDR3 length is 12 residues. The germline gives CDR1 SQVTM, CDR2 ANQGSEA. CDR3 loop: CSVDGGADEQYF. In DNA form, the CDR3 reads TGCAGCGTTGATGGTGGGGCCGACGAGCAGTACTTC.

A word on this clonotype: A much larger clone differs from this one at a single base, so this may be a read error. This chain joins TRBV5-1 and TRBJ2-5; D is perhaps TRBD1 or TRBD2 (5 bases each). The CDR3 spans 14 residues. The V gene's germline CDR1 is SGHRS and CDR2 YFSETQ. CDR3 residues: CASSLAEARETQCF. CDR3 DNA: TGCGCCAGCAGCTTGGCCGAGGCCAGGGAGACCCAGTGCTTC.

The chain couples TRBV9 to TRBJ1-1; a weak D match, TRBD1 (5 bases). This CDR3 spans 14 amino acids. The germline CDR1 and CDR2 sequences are SGDLS and YYNGEE. Deletions cut 3 bases from V and 4 bases from J, with 13 bases between. The CDR3 DNA sequence: TGTGCCAGCAGCGCTTCTGGGGCGAGCACTGAAGCTTTCTTT. It is translated as CASSASGASTEAFF.

This clonotype was seen many times. The V gene is TRBV7-6, the J gene TRBJ2-2, with 13 bases fitting TRBD2. Germline trimming cut 1 base from V and 4 bases from J; bases unmatched to any gene: 3. The CDR3 consists of 17 residues. Germline values: CDR1 SGHVS, CDR2 FNYEAQ. The CDR3 protein is CASSLGTSGSSTGELFF. CDR3 DNA: TGTGCCAGCAGCTTAGGGACTAGCGGGAGTAGCACCGGGGAGCTGTTTTTT.